Listed here are 8 T cell receptor beta chains from one sample, sequenced in a study of identical twins. TCRdb independently ran MiXCR on the 5' RACE reads; one entry per CDR3 protein. The table shows roughly 280,000 distinct CDR3 sequences, with roughly 9% occurring only once. These data also featured in a second study, about yellow fever vaccine responses in identical twins.

Sequenced: CD8+ T cells sorted from blood. The receptors were gathered from a woman aged 18 to 35 in good health.

This clonotype was detected only a few times. CDR3 residues: CASSGGARISEQYF. Here the CDR3 DNA reads TGCGCCAGCAGCGGGGGGGCTCGGATATCCGAGCAGTACTTC. The chain links TRBV5-1 to TRBJ2-7; possibly TRBD2 for D (7 bases). V shed 4 bases and J shed 6 bases, with 17 bases lying between them. Per the germline V gene, CDR1 is SGHRS and CDR2 is YFSETQ. This CDR3 comprises 14 residues.

In this sample, this clonotype turned up a few times. This rearrangement joins TRBV6-2 or TRBV6-3 to TRBJ2-6; D uncertain. Trimming took 0 bases from V and 0 from J, leaving 18 bases between them. From germline, CDR1 is MNHEY and CDR2 SVGEGT. This CDR3 has 20 amino acids. CDR3 sequence (DNA): TGTGCCAGCAGTTACTCGTATGCGGCAACACCCTCCTCTGGGGCCAACGTCCTGACTTTC. Its translation is CASSYSYAATPSSGANVLTF.

This sequence joins TRBV11-2 and TRBJ2-2, with D possibly TRBD2 on 7 matching bases. CDR3 size: 17 residues. Germline V gives CDR1 SGHAT, CDR2 FQNNGV. V gave up 5 bases and J gave up 7 bases, with 23 bases separating them. The CDR3 here is CASSRIPGRGPGGELFF. The CDR3 DNA reads TGTGCCAGCAGCAGAATCCCAGGGCGGGGGCCGGGCGGGGAGCTGTTTTTT.

The chain links TRBV9 to TRBJ2-7; D ambiguous. V lost 4 bases and J lost 1, with 12 bases in between. This CDR3 contains 14 residues. From germline, CDR1 is SGDLS and CDR2 YYNGEE. This CDR3 is CASSPFQGSYEQYF. CDR3 sequence (DNA): TGTGCCAGCAGCCCTTTTCAAGGGTCCTACGAGCAGTACTTC.

The chain uses TRBV29-1 and TRBJ2-1; TRBD2 aligns across 10 bases. This CDR3 is built from 13 residues. The junction had 6 bases not matched to a gene; V was cut back by 3 bases and J by 10 bases. The germline gives CDR1 SQVTM, CDR2 ANQGSEA. The CDR3 DNA follows: TGCAGCGTTGAGTCTAGCGGGAGTTGGGAGCAGTTCTTC. It encodes CSVESSGSWEQFF.

The rearrangement joins TRBV28 to TRBJ2-1; the D gene could be TRBD1 or TRBD2 (6 bases each). The CDR3 consists of 17 residues. The V gene lost 7 bases and the J gene lost 0 bases, with 19 bases spanning the gap. The germline V gene has CDR1 MDHEN and CDR2 SYDVKM. The CDR3 loop reads CASTPRPEGGSYNEQFF. As DNA, the CDR3 is TGTGCCAGCACCCCTAGGCCGGAGGGGGGCTCCTACAATGAGCAGTTCTTC.

Many counts were recorded for this clonotype. V usage is TRBV5-1 and J usage is TRBJ1-2, with D uncertain. Germline CDR1 reads SGHRS; CDR2 reads YFSETQ. The CDR3 contains 13 residues. The V end was cut by 4 bases, the J end by 3 bases, with 10 bases between. The CDR3 protein is CASSGQAYYGYTF. CDR3 in DNA: TGCGCCAGCAGCGGGCAGGCATACTATGGCTACACCTTC.

This clonotype was detected ten times or more. This CDR3 reads CASSLEGGEQYF. In nucleotides, the CDR3 is TGCGCCAGCAGCTTGGAAGGAGGCGAGCAGTACTTC. The chain carries TRBV5-1 and TRBJ2-7, with D possibly matching TRBD2 (5 bases). The CDR3 length is 12 residues. Germline CDR1 reads SGHRS; CDR2 reads YFSETQ. V was trimmed by 0 bases and J by 6 bases, leaving 7 bases between them.